The rows below give T cell receptor beta chains drawn from one sample of a study of early T cells in non-severe SARS-CoV-2 infection. In TCRdb, the 5' RACE reads were re-called with MiXCR into one record per CDR3 protein. The sample lists roughly 75,000 distinct CDR3 sequences, about a sixth seen once, with approximately 2.6% in the top ten. The material sequenced was whole blood. Every receptor here comes from an adult who was a healthcare worker with PCR-confirmed SARS-CoV-2 infection or an uninfected control (not recorded which). Both conserved end residues are part of each CDR3. A D gene is named only where the DNA matches it firmly. Some rows have no size entry. The others give once, few or many, or a class for an expanded clone.

CDR3aa,CDR3nt,j_gene,abundance,d_gene,v_gene
CSARKPGDEQFF,TGCAGTGCTAGGAAACCAGGCGATGAGCAGTTCTTC,TRBJ2-1,few,NA,TRBV20-1
CAISESTGNTGELFF,TGTGCCATCAGCGAATCGACAGGGAACACCGGGGAGCTGTTTTTT,TRBJ2-2,NA,NA,TRBV10-3
CASSYGSSGMAAKNIQYF,TGTGCCAGCAGTTACGGTTCTAGCGGGATGGCGGCCAAAAACATTCAGTACTTC,TRBJ2-4,few,TRBD2,TRBV6-6
CAWSGQARWASHSYEQYF,TGTGCCTGGAGTGGACAGGCTCGATGGGCCTCCCACTCCTACGAGCAGTACTTC,TRBJ2-7,few,NA,TRBV30
CSARGVVPWGSAYSNQPQHF,TGCAGTGCTAGAGGAGTGGTCCCGTGGGGCAGTGCTTATAGCAATCAGCCCCAGCATTTT,TRBJ1-5,NA,NA,TRBV20-1
CASSSGTYYNEQFF,TGTGCCAGCAGCTCCGGGACTTACTACAATGAGCAGTTCTTC,TRBJ2-1,NA,NA,TRBV9
CASSLDRGSDYGYTF,TGCGCCAGCAGCCTTGACAGGGGAAGCGACTATGGCTACACCTTC,TRBJ1-2,NA,TRBD1,TRBV5-1
CASSRTDSEAFF,TGTGCCAGCAGTCGCACCGACAGTGAAGCTTTCTTT,TRBJ1-1,few,NA,TRBV6-5
CASSLEVGNYEQYF,TGTGCCAGCAGCTTGGAGGTGGGTAACTACGAGCAGTACTTC,TRBJ2-7,NA,NA,TRBV5-5
CASSRVSQTQYF,TGTGCCAGCAGCCGAGTGTCCCAGACCCAGTACTTC,TRBJ2-5,NA,NA,TRBV3-1
CASTKEMNTEAFF,TGTGCCAGCACGAAGGAGATGAACACTGAAGCTTTCTTT,TRBJ1-1,many,NA,TRBV6-1
CASSLDSHYGYTF,TGTGCCAGCAGTCTGGACAGCCACTATGGCTACACCTTC,TRBJ1-2,few,NA,TRBV2
CASSYLGGKTDTQYF,TGTGCCAGCAGCTACTTAGGCGGGAAGACAGATACGCAGTATTTT,TRBJ2-3,NA,NA,TRBV5-6
CASSLTGRVSSYNEQFF,TGTGCCAGCAGCTTGACAGGGAGGGTAAGCTCCTACAATGAGCAGTTCTTC,TRBJ2-1,NA,NA,TRBV11-2
CASSEAVLRNQPQHF,TGTGCCAGCAGTGAAGCAGTTCTACGCAATCAGCCCCAGCATTTT,TRBJ1-5,NA,NA,TRBV6-6
CASSLATGGISPLHF,TGCGCCAGCAGCTTGGCTACAGGGGGGATTTCACCCCTCCACTTT,TRBJ1-6,few,TRBD1,TRBV5-1
CASSVSPGPQGQETQYF,TGTGCCAGCAGCGTCTCTCCGGGACCCCAGGGGCAAGAGACCCAGTACTTC,TRBJ2-5,NA,NA,TRBV6-1
CSARAAGTGVSYNSPLHF,TGCAGTGCTAGAGCAGCGGGGACAGGGGTCTCCTATAATTCACCCCTCCACTTT,TRBJ1-6,NA,TRBD1,TRBV20-1
CASSPGQGNQPQHF,TGTGCCAGCAGCCCGGGACAGGGTAATCAGCCCCAGCATTTT,TRBJ1-5,few,TRBD1,TRBV2
CSVSGTSGQETQYF,TGCAGCGTGTCCGGGACTAGCGGCCAAGAGACCCAGTACTTC,TRBJ2-5,NA,TRBD2,TRBV29-1
CASSPRPGSGEKLFF,TGTGCCAGCAGCCCCCGACCAGGGAGCGGTGAAAAACTGTTTTTT,TRBJ1-4,few,NA,TRBV11-3
CAISEQQGDEKLFF,TGTGCCATCAGTGAACAACAGGGGGATGAAAAACTGTTTTTT,TRBJ1-4,NA,TRBD1,TRBV10-3
CSARAQGRAYGYTF,TGCAGTGCTAGAGCTCAGGGAAGGGCTTATGGCTACACCTTC,TRBJ1-2,NA,NA,TRBV20-1
CASSVDPAGLGNTIYF,TGTGCCAGCAGCGTAGACCCAGCGGGCTTGGGAAACACCATATATTTT,TRBJ1-3,NA,NA,TRBV9
CASKPGLPTDTQYF,TGTGCCAGCAAACCGGGCCTGCCTACAGATACGCAGTATTTT,TRBJ2-3,few,NA,TRBV2
CSVALQRPRTDTQYF,TGCAGCGTTGCCCTTCAGAGACCCAGGACAGATACGCAGTATTTT,TRBJ2-3,few,NA,TRBV29-1
CASSLFTGVGNTIYF,TGTGCCAGCAGCTTGTTTACAGGCGTTGGAAACACCATATATTTT,TRBJ1-3,few,NA,TRBV5-6
CASSQEISSYEQYF,TGTGCCAGCAGCCAAGAGATTAGCTCCTACGAGCAGTACTTC,TRBJ2-7,NA,NA,TRBV4-2
CASSLALGTGGAYGYTF,TGTGCCAGCAGCTTAGCTCTGGGGACAGGTGGGGCCTATGGCTACACCTTC,TRBJ1-2,few,TRBD1,TRBV7-2
CSAGGFYNEQFF,TGCAGCGCGGGAGGATTCTACAATGAGCAGTTCTTC,TRBJ2-1,NA,TRBD2,TRBV29-1
CASRGDSYEQYF,TGTGCCAGCAGAGGGGACTCCTACGAGCAGTACTTC,TRBJ2-7,NA,NA,TRBV7-2
CASSEFRTHPSADTQYF,TGCGCCAGCAGTGAGTTTAGGACCCACCCAAGTGCAGATACGCAGTATTTT,TRBJ2-3,few,NA,TRBV10-1
CASSVAPGTGELFF,TGTGCCAGCAGCGTAGCTCCGGGGACCGGGGAGCTGTTTTTT,TRBJ2-2,few,NA,TRBV9
CASSPEGDRVVTEQFF,TGTGCCAGCAGTCCCGAGGGGGACAGGGTGGTTACTGAGCAGTTCTTC,TRBJ2-1,NA,TRBD1,TRBV27
CASSQLGGTNEKLFF,TGTGCCAGCAGCCAACTAGGGGGCACTAATGAAAAACTGTTTTTT,TRBJ1-4,NA,TRBD1,TRBV14
CASTHTPTFNRGEQFF,TGTGCCAGCACCCACACCCCGACCTTTAACCGAGGCGAGCAGTTCTTC,TRBJ2-1,NA,NA,TRBV28
CASSAISSYNSPLHF,TGTGCCAGCAGCGCCATAAGCTCCTATAATTCACCCCTCCACTTT,TRBJ1-6,few,NA,TRBV6-1
CSVEGDRDYYGYTF,TGCAGCGTTGAAGGGGACAGGGATTACTATGGCTACACCTTC,TRBJ1-2,NA,TRBD1,TRBV29-1
CASGPGGGPFQPLYEQYF,TGTGCCAGTGGGCCTGGGGGAGGGCCGTTTCAGCCCCTCTACGAGCAGTACTTC,TRBJ2-7,few,TRBD2,TRBV19
CASSPWTGKGGIQYF,TGTGCCAGCAGCCCCTGGACAGGGAAGGGCGGCATTCAGTACTTC,TRBJ2-4,NA,TRBD1,TRBV7-3
CASSESNTEAFF,TGCGCCAGCAGTGAGTCGAACACTGAAGCTTTCTTT,TRBJ1-1,NA,NA,TRBV10-1
CASTSRGGMEETQYF,TGCGCCAGCACTTCGCGGGGGGGCATGGAAGAGACCCAGTACTTC,TRBJ2-5,few,TRBD2,TRBV5-1